This T cell receptor beta chain was identified during a study of monozygotic twins with inflammatory bowel disease. Whole-study results and caveats: Whereas healthy co-twins had higher TCRbeta diversity (inverse Simpson), IBD patients had lower diversity. T cell subtypes that differed could not be told apart.

The CDR3 sequence is 15 residues long. Germline values: CDR1 MNHNS, CDR2 SASEGT. Eight separate reactions for every sample produced the cDNA. Molecular identifiers with 6-nucleotide sample barcodes were added during cDNA synthesis via template switching. After re-calling the 5' RACE reads, TCRdb lists one entry per CDR3 protein, DNA absent. This specimen shows 200,000 to 250,000 distinct CDR3 sequences; the ten leading clones hold around 1.5%. On this clonotype itself: Antigen: not known.

Sequences were obtained from blood. This receptor was taken from a human donor with ulcerative colitis or Crohn's disease, or a healthy co-twin of an affected twin (not recorded which). This chain links TRBV6-1 with TRBJ1-3; the D call of TRBD1 rests on TCRdb alone, since no DNA is present to check it. CDR3 amino acids: CASSTSGGVGNTIYF.